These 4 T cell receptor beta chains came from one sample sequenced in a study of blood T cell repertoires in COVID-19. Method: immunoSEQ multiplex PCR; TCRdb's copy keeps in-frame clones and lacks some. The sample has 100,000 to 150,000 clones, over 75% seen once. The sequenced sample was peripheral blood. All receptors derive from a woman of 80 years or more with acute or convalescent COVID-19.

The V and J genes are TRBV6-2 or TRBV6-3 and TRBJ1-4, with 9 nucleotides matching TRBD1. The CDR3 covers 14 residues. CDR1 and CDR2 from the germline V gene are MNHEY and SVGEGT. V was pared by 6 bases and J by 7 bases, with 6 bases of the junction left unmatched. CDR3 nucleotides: TGTGCCAGCAGCGGGACAGGGCGGTTTGAAAAACTGTTTTTT. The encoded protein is CASSGTGRFEKLFF.

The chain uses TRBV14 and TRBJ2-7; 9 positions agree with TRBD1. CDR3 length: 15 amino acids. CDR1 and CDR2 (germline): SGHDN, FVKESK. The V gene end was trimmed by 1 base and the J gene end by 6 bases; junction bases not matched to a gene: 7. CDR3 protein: CASSQGTGAVVEQYF. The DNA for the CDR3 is TGTGCCAGCAGCCAAGGGACAGGGGCCGTGGTCGAGCAGTACTTC. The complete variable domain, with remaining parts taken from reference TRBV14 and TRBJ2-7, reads EAGVTQFPSHSVIEKGQTVTLRCDPISGHDNLYWYRRVMGKEIKFLLHFVKESKQDESGMPNNRFLAERTGGTYSTLKVQPAELEDSGVYFCASSQGTGAVVEQYFGPGTRLTVT.

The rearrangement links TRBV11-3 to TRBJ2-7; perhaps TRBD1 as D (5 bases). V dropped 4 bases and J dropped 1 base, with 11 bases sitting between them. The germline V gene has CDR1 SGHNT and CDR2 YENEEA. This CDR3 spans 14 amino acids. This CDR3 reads CASSYLDISYEQYF. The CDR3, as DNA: TGTGCCAGCAGCTACCTGGACATTTCCTACGAGCAGTACTTC.

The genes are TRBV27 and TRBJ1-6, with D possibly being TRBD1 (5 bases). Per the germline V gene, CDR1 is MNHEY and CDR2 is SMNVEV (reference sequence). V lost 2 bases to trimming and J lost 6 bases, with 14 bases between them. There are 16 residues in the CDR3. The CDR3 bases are TGTGCCAGCAGTTTAGGAGGGGCACTCCTTAATTCACCCCTCCACTTT. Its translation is CASSLGGALLNSPLHF.